These T cell receptor beta chains were read from a single sample in a study of blood T cells in healthy people across ages. TCRdb recomputed calls from the 5' RACE reads with MiXCR, one row per CDR3 protein. The table records around 400,000 distinct CDR3 sequences, roughly half of them present only once. Sequencing input: blood. The source of these receptors is a man in his sixties in good health. Each CDR3 is given with its conserved first and last residue. D genes are given only for firm matches. The size entry is marked missing in some rows and otherwise reads once, few, many or a size class.

J: TRBJ1-2
D: TRBD1
size: -
V: TRBV4-3
DNA: TGCGCCAGCAGCCAGGCATCCGGGACAGGGGCTAACTATGGCTACACCTTC
CDR3: CASSQASGTGANYGYTF

J: TRBJ2-3
D: -
size: few
V: TRBV24-1
DNA: TGTGCCACCAGTGATGCGTCAGCCGGGACACCTCAGTATTTT
CDR3: CATSDASAGTPQYF

J: TRBJ2-3
D: TRBD2
size: few
V: TRBV27
DNA: TGTGCCAGCAGTTCGATAACAGGTAGCGGGGGGCGCACAGATACGCAGTATTTT
CDR3: CASSSITGSGGRTDTQYF

J: TRBJ2-3
D: -
size: -
V: TRBV6-6
DNA: TGTGCCAGCAGTTACAGGGAGCGAGGCACAGATACGCAGTATTTT
CDR3: CASSYRERGTDTQYF

J: TRBJ2-3
D: -
size: few
V: TRBV10-1
DNA: TGCGCCAGCAGTGGGGCGGGAAGACCCACAGATACGCAGTATTTT
CDR3: CASSGAGRPTDTQYF

J: TRBJ2-1
D: -
size: few
V: TRBV5-1
DNA: TGCGCCAGCAGCAGGGACCCAGGCCTCTACAATGAGCAGTTCTTC
CDR3: CASSRDPGLYNEQFF

J: TRBJ2-3
D: TRBD2
size: -
V: TRBV11-1
DNA: TGTGCCAGCAGCTTAGCGTTACTAGCGGGCGGCATAGGCACAGATACGCAGTATTTT
CDR3: CASSLALLAGGIGTDTQYF

J: TRBJ2-7
D: -
size: -
V: TRBV5-1
DNA: TGCGCCAGCAGCTTGGGGGCGGACTTAGGGGAGCAGTACTTC
CDR3: CASSLGADLGEQYF

J: TRBJ2-7
D: TRBD1
size: few
V: TRBV27
DNA: TGTGCCAGCAGTTCCCGCCGACAGGGGAACTACGAGCAGTACTTC
CDR3: CASSSRRQGNYEQYF

J: TRBJ1-2
D: -
size: -
V: TRBV29-1
DNA: TGCAGCGTGACAGTGGGGTATGGCTACACCTTC
CDR3: CSVTVGYGYTF

J: TRBJ2-7
D: -
size: few
V: TRBV20-1
DNA: TGCAGTGCTAGGGAAATGACAGCTCCCTACGAGCAGTACTTC
CDR3: CSAREMTAPYEQYF

J: TRBJ2-7
D: -
size: once
V: TRBV11-1
DNA: TGTGCCAGCAGCCCAGTGGCGGGAACACTCTACGAGCAGTACTTC
CDR3: CASSPVAGTLYEQYF

J: TRBJ2-3
D: TRBD1
size: -
V: TRBV7-9
DNA: TGTGCCAGCAGCCTCGACAGGGCAAAGGGGTTCGCCGATACGCAGTATTTT
CDR3: CASSLDRAKGFADTQYF

J: TRBJ2-4
D: -
size: few
V: TRBV28
DNA: TGTGCCAGCAGTTTATCGGACAGCGGGCAGTACTTC
CDR3: CASSLSDSGQYF

J: TRBJ2-7
D: TRBD2
size: -
V: TRBV20-1
DNA: TGCAGTGCTAGTAAGGGTAGCGGGCCAACCTACGAGCAGTACTTC
CDR3: CSASKGSGPTYEQYF

J: TRBJ2-5
D: -
size: -
V: TRBV3-1
DNA: TGTGCCAGCAGCCTGGGTTATTGGGAGACCCAGTACTTC
CDR3: CASSLGYWETQYF

J: TRBJ2-5
D: -
size: -
V: TRBV5-1
DNA: TGCGCCAGCAGAAAGGATCGACGGGGAGAGACCCAGTACTTC
CDR3: CASRKDRRGETQYF

J: TRBJ2-5
D: TRBD1
size: -
V: TRBV6-2/TRBV6-3
DNA: TGTGCCAGCAGTGGGGACAGGGGGCTTGAGACCCAGTACTTC
CDR3: CASSGDRGLETQYF

J: TRBJ2-3
D: TRBD2
size: -
V: TRBV6-6
DNA: TGTGCCAGCAGTTTACGGGGGGGGCTCACCACAGATACGCAGTATTTT
CDR3: CASSLRGGLTTDTQYF

J: TRBJ1-2
D: TRBD1
size: -
V: TRBV5-6
DNA: TGTGCCAGCAGCTTTTCCCCCTACACAGGGGTCGGTGGCTACACCTTC
CDR3: CASSFSPYTGVGGYTF

J: TRBJ2-5
D: TRBD2
size: -
V: TRBV7-2
DNA: TGTGCCAGCAGCCCCCGACTAGCGGGGGGATCCATGGGCCAAGAGACCCAGTACTTC
CDR3: CASSPRLAGGSMGQETQYF

J: TRBJ2-3
D: TRBD2
size: -
V: TRBV7-9
DNA: TGTGCCCTAGCGGACTTGGGGGATACGCAGTATTTT
CDR3: CALADLGDTQYF

J: TRBJ2-3
D: -
size: -
V: TRBV10-3
DNA: TGTGCCATCAGTGAGGCCAGTAGCACAGATACGCAGTATTTT
CDR3: CAISEASSTDTQYF

J: TRBJ1-1
D: -
size: -
V: TRBV5-1
DNA: TGCGCCAGCAGTCGGGTTCCGGACACTGAAGCTTTCTTT
CDR3: CASSRVPDTEAFF

J: TRBJ1-6
D: TRBD1
size: -
V: TRBV29-1
DNA: TGCAGCGTTTCTGAGACAGGGAGTTCACCCCTCCACTTT
CDR3: CSVSETGSSPLHF

J: TRBJ2-7
D: -
size: -
V: TRBV2
DNA: TGTGCCAGCAGCCAGGCTGCCTGGAGCGAGCAGTACTTC
CDR3: CASSQAAWSEQYF

J: TRBJ2-7
D: TRBD2
size: -
V: TRBV7-2
DNA: TGTGCCAGCAGCACTCAGGGCGGGGGGGTTTACGAGCAGTACTTC
CDR3: CASSTQGGGVYEQYF

J: TRBJ2-3
D: -
size: few
V: TRBV5-1
DNA: TGCGCCAGCAGCTTGGAACGCCGGGCTACAGATACGCAGTATTTT
CDR3: CASSLERRATDTQYF

J: TRBJ2-3
D: TRBD2
size: -
V: TRBV3-1
DNA: TGTGCCAGCAGCCAAGATTTGAAGGCGGGGGGGCAGTATTTT
CDR3: CASSQDLKAGGQYF

J: TRBJ1-5
D: TRBD1
size: -
V: TRBV20-1
DNA: TGCAGTGCTAGAGATGGTACAGGGGGTTGGGCCCAGCATTTT
CDR3: CSARDGTGGWAQHF

J: TRBJ2-1
D: -
size: -
V: TRBV7-9
DNA: TGTGCCAGCAGGCCGGGAGTGGGGTACAATGAGCAGTTCTTC
CDR3: CASRPGVGYNEQFF

J: TRBJ2-3
D: -
size: -
V: TRBV25-1
DNA: TGTGCCAGCAGTAGAGCGAGCGTCACAGATACGCAGTATTTT
CDR3: CASSRASVTDTQYF

J: TRBJ2-3
D: -
size: -
V: TRBV7-2
DNA: TGTGCCAGCAGCTCTCAAGCCCCACCGACAGATACGCAGTATTTT
CDR3: CASSSQAPPTDTQYF

J: TRBJ2-7
D: -
size: -
V: TRBV15
DNA: TGTGCCGCCAGCGAGGGCGGAAGGGTAACCTACGAGCAGTACTTC
CDR3: CAASEGGRVTYEQYF

J: TRBJ2-7
D: TRBD1
size: few
V: TRBV7-2
DNA: TGTGCCAGCAGCGCGGACAGGGGGCGCGACGAGCAGTACTTC
CDR3: CASSADRGRDEQYF

J: TRBJ2-7
D: -
size: -
V: TRBV7-2
DNA: TGTGCCAGCAGCTTAGGTCCCCTTCCCTACGAGCAGTACTTC
CDR3: CASSLGPLPYEQYF

J: TRBJ2-1
D: -
size: -
V: TRBV12-3/TRBV12-4
DNA: TGTGCCAGCAGCCAGCACCGCTCCTACAATGAGCAGTTCTTC
CDR3: CASSQHRSYNEQFF

J: TRBJ2-5
D: -
size: few
V: TRBV2
DNA: TGTGCCAGCAGTGGGAGGAAGGAGACCCAGTACTTC
CDR3: CASSGRKETQYF

J: TRBJ2-7
D: TRBD2
size: -
V: TRBV20-1
DNA: TGCAGTGCTAGGAGAACCAGCGGGAGGGCCCCCTACGAGCAGTACTTC
CDR3: CSARRTSGRAPYEQYF

J: TRBJ2-4
D: -
size: -
V: TRBV6-5
DNA: TGTGCCAGCAGTTACGACAGGTCAGCCAAAAACATTCAGTACTTC
CDR3: CASSYDRSAKNIQYF

J: TRBJ2-7
D: -
size: -
V: TRBV4-1
DNA: TGCGCCAGCAGCCAAGATCCCCAGCGGTACGAGCAGTACTTC
CDR3: CASSQDPQRYEQYF

J: TRBJ2-1
D: -
size: many
V: TRBV20-1
DNA: TGCAGTGCTGGGACCGATAGAAAGCAGTTCTTC
CDR3: CSAGTDRKQFF

J: TRBJ2-1
D: -
size: few
V: TRBV6-5
DNA: TGTGCCAGCAGTCCGGGGTCCTACAATGAGCAGTTCTTC
CDR3: CASSPGSYNEQFF

J: TRBJ2-7
D: TRBD1
size: few
V: TRBV25-1
DNA: TGTGCCAGCACCAGGGGGTACGAGCAGTACTTC
CDR3: CASTRGYEQYF

J: TRBJ2-7
D: TRBD1
size: -
V: TRBV4-1
DNA: TGCGCCAGCAGCTATCCGGGACAGACCTACGAGCAGTACTTC
CDR3: CASSYPGQTYEQYF

J: TRBJ2-1
D: TRBD2
size: -
V: TRBV29-1
DNA: TGCAGCGTTGTGCGGACTAGCGGGATATTAGAGCAGTTCTTC
CDR3: CSVVRTSGILEQFF

J: TRBJ2-3
D: -
size: few
V: TRBV20-1
DNA: TGCAGTGCTAGAGATCCAGGGAGAGGTGATACGCAGTATTTT
CDR3: CSARDPGRGDTQYF

J: TRBJ2-1
D: TRBD2
size: -
V: TRBV20-1
DNA: TGCAGCGCTACGATGGGGAGCGGGGGACTTCAAGAGACCCAGTTCTTC
CDR3: CSATMGSGGLQETQFF

J: TRBJ1-4
D: -
size: -
V: TRBV6-1
DNA: TGTGCCAGCAGTGAAGCGGAGGGGAGTGAAAAACTGTTTTTT
CDR3: CASSEAEGSEKLFF

J: TRBJ2-1
D: TRBD2
size: -
V: TRBV6-5
DNA: TGTGCCAGCAGTTACCACGGGCTAGCGGGGGGCAATGAGCAGTTCTTC
CDR3: CASSYHGLAGGNEQFF

J: TRBJ2-5
D: -
size: many
V: TRBV11-2
DNA: TGTGCCAGCAGCTCGAGCCGAGAGACCCAGTACTTC
CDR3: CASSSSRETQYF